This T cell receptor beta chain was profiled in a study of Tregs in tolerant kidney transplant recipients. On the study more broadly: Recipients received nonmyeloablative bone marrow transplants from related graft donors, with transient mixed chimerism. Regarding the study as a whole: Findings come from small patient numbers and require larger validation.

A note on this clone: Its antigen remains unknown.

Sequencing used immunoSEQ multiplex PCR; TCRdb keeps in-frame clones, though not all of them. The top ten hold roughly 2.2% of the sample, which has more than 60,000 clones, 80% to 90% seen once. Unstimulated regulatory T cells (CD4+CD25+CD127-), CD4+CD25- non-regulatory cells, CD4 and CD8 cells were FACS-sorted from thawed PBMCs. Regulatory T cells were sorted from thawed PBMCs rested overnight at 37°C with around 190 IU/ml IL-2. This CDR3 region has 15 residues. The germline gives CDR1 SGHVS, CDR2 FQNEAQ. V shed 2 bases, J shed 4 bases, and the junction held 7 bases outside the gene matches. The chain is built from TRBV7-8 and TRBJ2-5, with 7 bases that match TRBD1. Material: Tregs from blood, obtained before the transplant. The receptor's source is a human donor who received a combined kidney and bone marrow transplant. CDR3 DNA sequence: TGTGCCAGCAGCTTAAGTCCGACAGGGCTAGAGACCCAGTACTTC. As protein: CASSLSPTGLETQYF. The full variable domain, with the rest looked up from reference TRBV7-8 and TRBJ2-5, is GAGVSQSPRYKVAKRGQDVALRCDPISGHVSLFWYQQALGQGPEFLTYFQNEAQLDKSGLPSDRFFAERPEGSVSTLKIQRTQQEDSAVYLCASSLSPTGLETQYFGPGTRLLVL.